This T cell receptor beta chain was sequenced in a study of Ad26.COV2.S vaccination and SARS-CoV-2 variants. On the study more broadly: Trial arm assignment for the donor was COV1001 Ad26.COV2.S.

There are 14 residues in the CDR3. V shed 8 bases and J 4 bases; nucleotides not matched to a gene: 8. Germline V gene sequence: CDR1 MNHEY, CDR2 SVGAGI. Treatment noted: some 20 received Ad26.COV2.S at low or high dose, single or two shots; about 5 received placebo; per-sample allocation not given. The investigators took samples on day 63 after the first vaccine or placebo injection. The sample came from a Boston adult aged 18-55 years. The protocol was immunoSEQ multiplex PCR, while the TCRdb copy is restricted to in-frame clones and leaves out a portion. Of roughly 700,000 clones in the sample, 89% were seen once. A word on this clone: The antigen remains unidentified.

Findings of the study overall: Considerable breadth of spike-specific CD8+ and CD4+ T cell responses has reportedly been documented following vaccination.

V usage is TRBV6-5 and J usage is TRBJ2-7, with 10 positions matching TRBD2. The sample here was peripheral blood, taken in a trial of Ad26.COV2.S vaccine versus placebo. The TCR comes from a person between 18 and 60 years old who received the Ad26.COV2.S COVID-19 vaccine or a placebo. The CDR3 region has the DNA TGTGCCAGCCCGGGGCAGCGGGGGGGATACGAGCAGTACTTC. Translation: CASPGQRGGYEQYF.